The clone carrying this T cell receptor beta chain occurred a few times. The sample belongs to a study of blood T cells in healthy people across ages. Combining a sample-barcoded 5' primer with a J-beta primer mix, a second PCR ran for roughly 6 to 12 cycles. TCRdb independently ran MiXCR on the 5' RACE reads; one entry per CDR3 protein. Counted here are around 800,000 distinct CDR3 sequences, around 45% occurring once; the ten biggest clones make up around 18%. Germline values: CDR1 DFQATT, CDR2 SNEGSKA (reference sequence). V was pared by 1 base and J by 2 bases, with 5 bases between. The CDR3 extends over 12 amino acids.

Sequenced input: blood. J is TRBJ1-2 and V is TRBV20-1; D remains ambiguous. The sequence came from a man between 60 and 70 years old in good health. The CDR3 bases are TGCAGTGCTAGAGTAAACAACTATGGCTACACCTTC. This codes for CSARVNNYGYTF.